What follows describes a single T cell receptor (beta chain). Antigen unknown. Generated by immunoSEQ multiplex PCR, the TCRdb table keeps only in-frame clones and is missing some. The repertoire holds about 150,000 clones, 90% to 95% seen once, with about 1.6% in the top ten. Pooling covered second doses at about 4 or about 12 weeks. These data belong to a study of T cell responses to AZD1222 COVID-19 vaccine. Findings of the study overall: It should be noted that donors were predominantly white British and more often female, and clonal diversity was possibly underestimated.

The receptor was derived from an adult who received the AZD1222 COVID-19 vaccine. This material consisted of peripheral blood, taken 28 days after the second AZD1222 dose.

CDR3 in amino acids: CASSSGRFAEAFF. Written as DNA, the CDR3 is TGTGCCAGCAGTTCAGGACGGTTCGCTGAAGCTTTCTTT. The chain joins TRBV27 to TRBJ1-1, with D unresolved. V was shortened by 4 bases and J by 6 bases, with 12 bases between the two germline ends. CDR3 length: 13 amino acids. Germline CDR1 reads MNHEY; CDR2 reads SMNVEV (reference sequence).